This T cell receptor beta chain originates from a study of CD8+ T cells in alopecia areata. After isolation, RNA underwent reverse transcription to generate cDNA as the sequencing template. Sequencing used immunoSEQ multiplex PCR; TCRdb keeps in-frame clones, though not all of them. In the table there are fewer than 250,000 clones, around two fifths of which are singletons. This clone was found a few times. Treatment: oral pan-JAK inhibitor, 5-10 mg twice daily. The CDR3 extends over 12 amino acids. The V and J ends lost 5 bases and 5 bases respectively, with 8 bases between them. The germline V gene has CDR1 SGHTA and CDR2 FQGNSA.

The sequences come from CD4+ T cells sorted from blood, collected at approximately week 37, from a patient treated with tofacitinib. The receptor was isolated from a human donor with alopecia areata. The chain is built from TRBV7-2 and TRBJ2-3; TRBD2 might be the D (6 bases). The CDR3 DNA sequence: TGTGCCAGCAGCCAAGCGGGAGATACGCAGTATTTT. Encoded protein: CASSQAGDTQYF.